This T cell receptor (beta chain) comes out of a study of T-cell reconstitution after alpha-beta-depleted transplantation in children (dated by TCRdb to about 2016). For the study in its entirety: T-cell immune reconstitution after TCRalphabeta/CD19-depleted allogeneic hematopoietic cell transplantation in children was quantitatively tracked in the study by means of TCR repertoire profiling.

To prepare the library, PCR was applied. The reads were generated on an Illumina HiSeq 2500. Molecular barcoding was employed in the preparation of TCR libraries, with unique molecular identifiers being used to normalize TCRbeta repertoire quantification. The public sequencing data were trimmed at Q25 with fastp and processed into clonotypes with MiXCR by TCRdb, which kept only in-frame beta chains. Each entry merges the rows of one CDR3 protein and shows their most common DNA and genes. The sample records nearly 400,000 distinct CDR3 sequences, roughly 21% of which are singletons. Clones ranked in the top ten supply 3% to 4% of the sample. This clonotype was observed a few times. Its antigen remains undetermined. No base quality information exists; no much larger clone differs at one position. V and J are truncated by 4 bases and 7 bases respectively, leaving an intervening sequence of 22 bases. The germline V gene supplies CDR1 MDHEN and CDR2 SYDVKM. The CDR3 numbers 16 residues from cysteine through phenylalanine. The read is trimmed to its CDR3 DNA, 48 bases read in frame from base 1.

This sequence originates from a human donor who donated a stem cell graft to a child with acute myeloid leukemia. The specimen comprised PBMCs from the stem cell graft donor, sampled from the stem cell graft. Recombination joined TRBV28 with TRBJ2-5, with the D gene not clear enough to name. The DNA sequence is TGTGCCAGCAGTTCCCAGACATGGTCTCAGCTCGTGACCCAGTACTTC. It is translated as CASSSQTWSQLVTQYF.